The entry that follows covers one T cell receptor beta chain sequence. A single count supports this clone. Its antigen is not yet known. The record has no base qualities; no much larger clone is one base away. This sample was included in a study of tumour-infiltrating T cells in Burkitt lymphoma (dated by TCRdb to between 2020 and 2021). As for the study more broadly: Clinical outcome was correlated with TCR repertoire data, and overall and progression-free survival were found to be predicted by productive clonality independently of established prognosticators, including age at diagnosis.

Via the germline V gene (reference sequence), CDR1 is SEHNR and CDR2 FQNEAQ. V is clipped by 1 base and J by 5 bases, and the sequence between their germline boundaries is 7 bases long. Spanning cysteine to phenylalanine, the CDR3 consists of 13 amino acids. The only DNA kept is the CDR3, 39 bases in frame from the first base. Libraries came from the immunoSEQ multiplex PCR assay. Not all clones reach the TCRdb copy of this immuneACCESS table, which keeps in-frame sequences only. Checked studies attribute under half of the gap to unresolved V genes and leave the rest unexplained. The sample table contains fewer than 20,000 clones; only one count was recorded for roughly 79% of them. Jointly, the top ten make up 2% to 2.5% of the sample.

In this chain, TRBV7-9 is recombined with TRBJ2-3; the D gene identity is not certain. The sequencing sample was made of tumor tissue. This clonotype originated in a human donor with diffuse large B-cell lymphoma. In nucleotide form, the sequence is TGTGCCAGCAGCTTAGGTCCAGGAGATACGCAGTATTTT. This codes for CASSLGPGDTQYF.